These 30 T cell receptor beta chains share one sample of origin, sequenced in a study of response to subunit inactivated influenza vaccine. TCRdb reanalysed the RT-PCR reads using MiXCR and keeps one entry per CDR3 protein. The sample lists about 500,000 distinct CDR3 sequences, 10% to 15% occurring once. The specimen comprised PBMCs from blood, sampled roughly 6 weeks after vaccination. These receptors were obtained from a man aged 45-65 years who received an inactivated influenza vaccine.

V is TRBV12-3 or TRBV12-4 and J is TRBJ2-1; TRBD1 aligns across 8 bases. This CDR3 is 14 amino acids long. With V trimmed by 6 bases and J by 8 bases, 9 bases remained unmatched. The CDR3 nucleotides read TGTGCCAGCAGGGCAGGGGGCAGGTCCGATGAGCAGTTCTTC. Translating it yields CASRAGGRSDEQFF.

There are many counts of this clonotype. CDR3 region: CATGEIGYNEQFF. In DNA, the CDR3 is TGTGCCACTGGGGAAATCGGGTACAATGAGCAGTTCTTC. The rearrangement links TRBV24-1 to TRBJ2-1; no reliable D call. Germline CDR1 is KGHDR and CDR2 is SFDVKD. V gave up 10 bases and J gave up 4 bases, with 13 bases separating them. The CDR3 consists of 13 residues.

The rearrangement links TRBV7-3 to TRBJ2-3, with unresolved D. V was pared by 5 bases and J by 4 bases, with 13 bases between. This CDR3 contains 14 residues. The germline V gene has CDR1 SGHTA and CDR2 FQGTGA. In DNA form, the CDR3 reads TGTGCCAGCAGCCTCGGCCAGATCCCAGATACGCAGTATTTT. Protein product: CASSLGQIPDTQYF.

The chain is built from TRBV7-2 and TRBJ2-3, with D tentatively TRBD2 (5 bases). The CDR3 runs 15 residues. Trimming stripped 3 bases from V and 0 bases from J, with 10 bases between. Looked up from germline, CDR1 is SGHTA and CDR2 is FQGNSA. The CDR3 region has the DNA TGTGCCAGCAGCTTGTCCCGGGGAAGCACAGATACGCAGTATTTT. This sequence encodes CASSLSRGSTDTQYF.

This clonotype has a count of ten or more. The chain combines TRBV28 with TRBJ1-1; D is uncertain. The CDR3 length is 14 residues. The V end lost 2 bases, the J end lost 0 bases, and 7 bases lay between the germline ends. CDR1 is MDHEN and CDR2 is SYDVKM in the germline V gene. The CDR3, as DNA: TGTGCCAGCAGTTTAGCCGTGATGAACACTGAAGCTTTCTTT. It specifies CASSLAVMNTEAFF.

This clonotype came up many times. The V and J genes are TRBV20-1 and TRBJ1-5; 11 bases line up with TRBD1. CDR1 DFQATT and CDR2 SNEGSKA come from the germline V gene (reference sequence). The length of the CDR3 is 13 residues. Trimming removed 3 bases from V and 5 bases from J; junction bases left unmatched: 0. In DNA, the CDR3 is TGCAGTGCTAGGGGACAGGGGGATCAGCCCCAGCATTTT. It specifies CSARGQGDQPQHF.

This clonotype was detected many times. V gene TRBV12-3 or TRBV12-4 combines with J gene TRBJ2-1, with 10 bases matching TRBD2. V was clipped by 6 bases and J by 10 bases; unmatched bases: 12. The CDR3 loop spans 15 amino acids. Here the CDR3 DNA reads TGTGCCAGCAGCCTCTCCGGTAGCGGGGGGCAGGAGCAGTTCTTC. Its protein product is CASSLSGSGGQEQFF.

This chain connects TRBV10-1 to TRBJ2-7, with 7 bases aligning to TRBD1. The CDR3 covers 12 residues. Looked up from germline, CDR1 is WNHNN and CDR2 is SYGVQD (reference sequence). V lost 4 bases, J lost 6 bases, and 3 bases stayed unmatched. The CDR3 sequence is CASSGPGGEQYF. In DNA, the CDR3 is TGCGCCAGCAGTGGCCCAGGGGGCGAGCAGTACTTC.

V usage is TRBV12-3 or TRBV12-4 and J usage is TRBJ1-2, with D hard to call. The CDR3 runs 13 residues. Trimming removed 2 bases at V and 4 bases at J, with 8 bases between. The CDR3 nucleotides are TGTGCCAGCAGTTTACTCCTGAGCTATGGCTACACCTTC. Its protein product is CASSLLLSYGYTF.

The rearrangement uses TRBV20-1 and TRBJ2-2; 9 positions match TRBD1. The CDR3 consists of 15 residues. The V segment lost 5 bases and the J segment 6 bases; nucleotides outside the gene matches: 10. From germline, CDR1 is DFQATT and CDR2 SNEGSKA (reference sequence). This chain's CDR3 is CSALPIDRGAGELFF. The CDR3 DNA follows: TGCAGTGCTCTCCCTATCGACAGGGGGGCCGGGGAGCTGTTTTTT.

This clonotype was counted a few times. The chain links TRBV24-1 to TRBJ2-1, with D tentatively TRBD2 (6 bases). The CDR3 loop spans 17 amino acids. CDR1 and CDR2 from the germline V gene are KGHDR and SFDVKD. Between the trimmed V and J ends, which lost 5 bases and 8 bases, there was a span of 24 bases. The DNA for the CDR3 is TGTGCCACCAGTGCCCGATGGTTTTCGGGGGTGGAGGATGAGCAGTTCTTC. Translating it yields CATSARWFSGVEDEQFF.

The chain combines TRBV20-1 with TRBJ2-5; 7 bases map to TRBD1. The CDR3 runs 16 residues. Germline V lookup: CDR1 DFQATT, CDR2 SNEGSKA (reference sequence). J gave up 3 bases and V 3 bases, and 13 bases lay outside the gene matches. As DNA, the CDR3 is TGCAGTGCTAGTCACCTGGGACAGTATCGGGAAGAGACCCAGTACTTC. Its protein product is CSASHLGQYREETQYF.

In its sample, this clonotype was seen many times. The chain has TRBV10-3 and TRBJ1-6; TRBD1 matches at 8 bases. The V segment lost 4 bases and the J segment 8 bases; nucleotides outside the gene matches: 1. Per germline, CDR1 ENHRY and CDR2 SYGVKD. This CDR3 has 13 residues. DNA of the CDR3: TGTGCCATCAGTGGACAGGGGCATTCACCCCTCCACTTT. This encodes CAISGQGHSPLHF.

This clonotype was seen a few times. The V and J genes are TRBV29-1 and TRBJ2-3; no firm D call. The CDR3 runs 10 residues. V was clipped by 5 bases and J by 6 bases, with 6 bases between them. CDR1 is SQVTM and CDR2 is ANQGSEA in the germline V gene. CDR3: CSVSRDTQYF. The CDR3 DNA reads TGCAGCGTTAGCAGGGATACGCAGTATTTT.

The rearrangement uses TRBV6-2 or TRBV6-3 and TRBJ2-2; tentatively, D is TRBD1 (6 bases). Per germline, CDR1 MNHEY and CDR2 SVGEGT. With 5 bases removed from V and 0 bases from J, the gap between germline ends came to 16 bases. The CDR3 runs 17 residues. The CDR3 coding sequence is TGTGCCAGCAGTCGTGAACAGGGATCCCCGAACACCGGGGAGCTGTTTTTT. As protein: CASSREQGSPNTGELFF.

This clonotype was found many times. The V call is TRBV10-3, the J call TRBJ2-1; 10 bases map to TRBD2. The CDR3 is 13 amino acids. Germline V gives CDR1 ENHRY, CDR2 SYGVKD. V dropped 8 bases and J dropped 5; count of bases not matched to a gene: 3. This CDR3 reads CAIASGGNNEQFF. Written as DNA, the CDR3 is TGTGCCATCGCTAGCGGGGGCAACAATGAGCAGTTCTTC.

This clonotype was counted between two and nine times. V and J are TRBV5-5 and TRBJ1-1; D possibly corresponds to TRBD1 (5 bases). V was trimmed by 0 bases and J by 3 bases, leaving 9 bases between them. There are 14 residues in the CDR3. The germline V gene encodes CDR1 SGHKS and CDR2 YYEKEE (reference sequence). The DNA of the CDR3 is TGTGCCAGCAGCTTGGAAGACAGATACACTGAAGCTTTCTTT. Residues: CASSLEDRYTEAFF.

This clonotype was detected only a few times. The V and J genes are TRBV9 and TRBJ2-2; D remains ambiguous. This CDR3 is built from 13 residues. CDR1 SGDLS and CDR2 YYNGEE come from the germline V gene. V was trimmed by 1 base and J by 4 bases, leaving 5 bases between them. CDR3 protein: CASSVSATGELFF. As DNA, the CDR3 is TGTGCCAGCAGCGTATCCGCCACCGGGGAGCTGTTTTTT.

This clonotype was found a few times. The rearrangement joins TRBV12-3 or TRBV12-4 to TRBJ2-3; tentative D call: TRBD2 (6 bases). Trimming cost V 6 bases and J 1 base, with 17 bases left between them. The CDR3 runs to 16 residues. For the CDR3, the DNA is TGTGCCAGCAGCGACCCGCCCTGGGGGGGCACAGATACGCAGTATTTT. Translating gives CASSDPPWGGTDTQYF.

This clonotype was observed a handful of times. The chain has TRBV3-1 and TRBJ2-5; TRBD2 agrees at 9 bases. The J segment lost 1 base and the V segment lost 4 bases, leaving 10 bases of the junction unmatched. CDR1 LGHDT and CDR2 YNNKEL come from the germline V gene (reference sequence). This CDR3 comprises 17 residues. DNA for the CDR3: TGTGCCAGCAGCCGCGATGGCGTAGCGGGGGCCCAAGAGACCCAGTACTTC. Its translation: CASSRDGVAGAQETQYF.

The chain joins TRBV30 to TRBJ1-1; D possibly corresponds to TRBD1 (5 bases). Per germline, CDR1 GTSNPN and CDR2 SVGIG (reference sequence). With 0 bases removed from V and 5 bases from J, the gap between germline ends came to 10 bases. CDR3 length equals 13 residues. The chain's CDR3 is CAWSVGVRTEAFF. CDR3 nucleotide sequence: TGTGCCTGGAGTGTGGGGGTTCGGACTGAAGCTTTCTTT.

In its sample, this clonotype was seen many times. This sequence joins TRBV11-2 and TRBJ2-7, with 15 bases fitting TRBD2. The CDR3 runs to 19 residues. Trimming removed 5 bases from V and 4 bases from J; junction bases left unmatched: 15. Germline-derived CDR1 and CDR2 are SGHAT and FQNNGV. CDR3 residues: CASSLRTGLAGGGGYEQYF. CDR3 coding DNA: TGTGCCAGCAGCCTACGTACGGGACTAGCGGGAGGCGGAGGATACGAGCAGTACTTC.

This chain connects TRBV4-3 to TRBJ1-1; tentatively, D is TRBD1 (5 bases). Germline CDR1 and CDR2: LGHNA and YSLEER. This CDR3 region has 15 residues. The V and J ends lost 1 base and 4 bases respectively, with 13 bases between them. The CDR3 DNA is TGCGCCAGCAGCCAAGTTTGGGGGGGAGGCACTGAAGCTTTCTTT. Translated, it gives CASSQVWGGGTEAFF.

This chain joins TRBV10-2 and TRBJ2-2; D tentatively reads TRBD1 or TRBD2 (5 bases each). V lost 6 bases, J lost 0 bases, and 14 bases lay in between. The CDR3 contains 16 residues. Germline V lookup: CDR1 WSHSY, CDR2 SAAADI. The CDR3 protein is CASRASRGANTGELFF. The CDR3 DNA follows: TGCGCCAGCAGGGCTTCGAGGGGAGCGAACACCGGGGAGCTGTTTTTT.

This clonotype was found many times. The chain joins TRBV20-1 to TRBJ2-1, with 7 bases fitting TRBD1. The junction had 6 bases not matched to a gene; V was cut back by 0 bases and J by 4 bases. Germline values: CDR1 DFQATT, CDR2 SNEGSKA (reference sequence). The CDR3 spans 15 residues. Written as DNA, the CDR3 is TGCAGTGCTAGAGATGTCGGACAGGATTACAATGAGCAGTTCTTC. Translating it yields CSARDVGQDYNEQFF.

The J gene is TRBJ1-1, the V gene TRBV6-2 or TRBV6-3; 8 nucleotides align to TRBD1. Germline CDR1 reads MNHEY; CDR2 reads SVGEGT. This CDR3 spans 17 amino acids. V gave up 2 bases and J gave up 4 bases; unmatched junction bases: 12. For the CDR3, the DNA is TGTGCCAGCAGTTACGGGACCTGGGGCAGGGGGCTCACTGAAGCTTTCTTT. Its protein product is CASSYGTWGRGLTEAFF.

J is TRBJ2-7 and V is TRBV5-1; a possible D gene is TRBD2 (5 bases). Per the germline V gene, CDR1 is SGHRS and CDR2 is YFSETQ. The CDR3 length is 14 residues. The V gene lost 4 bases and the J gene lost 7 bases, with 18 bases spanning the gap. CDR3 region: CASSLAGLSREQYF. The CDR3 region has the DNA TGCGCCAGCAGCCTGGCTGGACTTTCAAGGGAGCAGTACTTC.

This chain connects TRBV20-1 to TRBJ1-3; D gene unclear. Germline CDR1 and CDR2: DFQATT and SNEGSKA (reference sequence). The CDR3 covers 14 residues. V lost 3 bases, J lost 2 bases, and 11 bases lay in between. The CDR3, as DNA: TGCAGTGCTAGTAACCCCGAAGCTGGAAACACCATATATTTT. Its translation: CSASNPEAGNTIYF.

The V and J genes are TRBV28 and TRBJ2-3, with D hard to call. Germline V gene data show CDR1 as MDHEN and CDR2 as SYDVKM. The length of the CDR3 is 13 residues. Trimming took 6 bases from V and 0 from J, leaving 7 bases between them. The CDR3 DNA reads as TGTGCCAGCAGGTCCCCTAGCACAGATACGCAGTATTTT. Its translation: CASRSPSTDTQYF.

This clonotype came up a few times. This chain uses TRBV20-1 with TRBJ1-1; 11 positions agree with TRBD1. After removal of 5 bases from V and 11 bases from J, the junction contained 4 bases not matched to a gene. The CDR3 covers 11 residues. Germline CDR1 reads DFQATT; CDR2 reads SNEGSKA (reference sequence). The CDR3 here is CSAPDRGRAFF. Here the CDR3 DNA reads TGCAGTGCTCCGGACAGGGGGCGTGCTTTCTTT.